This passage covers 17 T cell receptor beta chains from one sample sequenced in a study of T-cell reconstitution after alpha-beta-depleted transplantation in children. During its preparation, the TCRbeta library received unique molecular identifiers. MiXCR was run by TCRdb on the PCR reads, yielding one entry per CDR3 protein. The sample includes 450,000 to 550,000 distinct CDR3 sequences, approximately 10% of them seen just once. The sequences come from PBMCs, mostly from graft donor cells, collected 180 days after TCRalphabeta/CD19-depleted stem cell transplant. The receptors were sampled from a female patient aged 2 to 10 who had a stem cell transplant for aplastic anemia, so the T cells may come from the graft donor.

V and J are TRBV5-1 and TRBJ1-6, with D perhaps matching TRBD1 (5 bases). V lost 0 bases, J lost 5 bases, and 12 bases lay in between. CDR1 and CDR2 (germline): SGHRS, YFSETQ. The CDR3 totals 16 residues. The CDR3 DNA reads TGCGCCAGCAGCTTGGGGGGCCAGGTGGATAATTCACCCCTCCACTTT. Translating it yields CASSLGGQVDNSPLHF.

This clonotype was seen more than once but under ten times. The chain uses TRBV28 and TRBJ1-2; 7 bases agree with TRBD1. The length of the CDR3 is 17 residues. The V gene end was trimmed by 1 base and the J gene end by 5 bases; junction bases not matched to a gene: 13. CDR1 and CDR2 from the germline V gene are MDHEN and SYDVKM. The CDR3 here is CASSLSKGQVALYGYTF. The DNA of the CDR3 is TGTGCCAGCAGTTTATCAAAAGGACAGGTCGCCTTGTATGGCTACACCTTC.

The genes are TRBV7-3 and TRBJ2-1; 12 bases line up with TRBD2. The length of the CDR3 is 17 residues. Germline V gives CDR1 SGHTA, CDR2 FQGTGA. The V gene end was trimmed by 0 bases and the J gene end by 8 bases; junction bases not matched to a gene: 8. CDR3 bases: TGTGCCAGCAGCTTAACGGCGCGACTAGCGGGAGTTGATGAGCAGTTCTTC. It yields the protein CASSLTARLAGVDEQFF.

Ten or more counts support this clonotype. The chain combines TRBV15 with TRBJ2-5; perhaps TRBD2 as D (5 bases). The CDR3 has 14 residues. Trimming shortened V by 5 bases and J by 4 bases, and 14 bases separated the two germline ends. The germline gives CDR1 LNHNV, CDR2 YYDKDF (reference sequence). The CDR3 sequence: CATSGPRETETQYF. DNA of the CDR3: TGTGCCACCAGCGGGCCCCGGGAAACAGAGACCCAGTACTTC.

Of note for this clonotype: The junction does not match germline at one end; this may be a read error. The chain couples TRBV11-1 to TRBJ2-3; D may be TRBD1 (5 bases). The CDR3 covers 16 residues. Germline V gene sequence: CDR1 SGHAT, CDR2 FQDESV (reference sequence). CDR3 sequence: CASSLTVRWITGTQYF. CDR3 DNA sequence: TGTGCCAGCAGCTTAACTGTCCGATGGATCACAGGTACGCAGTATTTT.

This clonotype was counted only a few times. This chain uses TRBV27 with TRBJ2-7; D might be TRBD1 (6 bases). This CDR3 region has 15 residues. The germline CDR1 and CDR2 sequences are MNHEY and SMNVEV (reference sequence). CDR3 residues: CASSLGALRGELGYV. The CDR3 region has the DNA TGTGCCAGCAGTTTGGGGGCCCTCCGGGGAGAGCTCGGTTATGTC.

The chain employs TRBV11-2 and TRBJ2-3, with 10 bases aligning to TRBD1. Germline CDR1 reads SGHAT; CDR2 reads FQNNGV. V trimming: 3 bases; J trimming: 2 bases; junction bases outside the gene matches: 11. This CDR3 spans 18 amino acids. The CDR3 loop is CASSFPMVTGGDTDTQYF. CDR3 coding DNA: TGTGCCAGCAGCTTCCCCATGGTGACAGGGGGCGACACAGATACGCAGTATTTT.

This clonotype was observed a handful of times. The genes are TRBV5-1 and TRBJ2-7; no clear D. The V gene's germline CDR1 is SGHRS and CDR2 YFSETQ. V dropped 1 base and J dropped 2 bases, with 13 bases sitting between them. This CDR3 is 15 amino acids long. The CDR3 nucleotides are TGCGCCAGCAGCTTGTGGGGAACAGAAGCCTACGAGCAGTACTTC. This gives the protein CASSLWGTEAYEQYF.

The J gene is TRBJ2-1, the V gene TRBV5-1; 14 nucleotides agree with TRBD2. The J segment lost 3 bases and the V segment lost 0 bases, leaving 11 bases of the junction unmatched. The CDR3 spans 20 residues. Looked up from germline, CDR1 is SGHRS and CDR2 is YFSETQ. The CDR3 DNA is TGCGCCAGCAGCTTGGACGGGCGACTAGCGGGAGGGCCCAACTACAATGAGCAGTTCTTC. This codes for CASSLDGRLAGGPNYNEQFF.

This clonotype turned up a few times. The V and J genes are TRBV3-1 and TRBJ1-5; no clear D. Trimming left V 3 bases short and J 4 bases short, with 13 bases between. In germline, CDR1 is LGHDT, CDR2 YNNKEL (reference sequence). The CDR3 spans 15 residues. The CDR3 here is CASSQYKGLNQPQHF. DNA of the CDR3: TGTGCCAGCAGCCAGTACAAGGGATTAAATCAGCCCCAGCATTTT.

This clonotype occurred many times. The chain uses TRBV5-1 and TRBJ1-1; D gene uncertain. The V gene lost 5 bases and the J gene lost 2 bases, with 10 bases spanning the gap. The germline CDR1 and CDR2 sequences are SGHRS and YFSETQ. The CDR3 is 13 residues long. CDR3 loop: CASREQHNTEAFF. Written as DNA, the CDR3 is TGCGCCAGCAGAGAACAGCATAACACTGAAGCTTTCTTT.

A few counts support this clonotype. The rearrangement uses TRBV7-9 and TRBJ2-1, with D possibly TRBD1 on 6 matching bases. Deletions cut 1 base from V and 7 bases from J, with 14 bases between. CDR3 length equals 15 residues. Germline V gene sequence: CDR1 SEHNR, CDR2 FQNEAQ (reference sequence). The CDR3 nucleotides read TGTGCCAGCAGCTTAGATCTACGAGGGGGTAATGAGCAGTTCTTC. This translates into CASSLDLRGGNEQFF.

This clonotype was detected only a few times. This chain joins TRBV20-1 and TRBJ2-7; 8 bases fit TRBD2. The germline gives CDR1 DFQATT, CDR2 SNEGSKA (reference sequence). V lost 5 bases, J lost 0 bases, and 6 bases stayed unmatched. This CDR3 has 14 residues. CDR3 bases: TGCAGTGCTTTAAGCGGGAGTGGCTCCTACGAGCAGTACGTC. Protein product: CSALSGSGSYEQYV.

There are many counts of this clonotype. The rearrangement uses TRBV5-1 and TRBJ2-1, with TRBD2 identical over 9 bases. The CDR3 is 17 amino acids. Looked up from germline, CDR1 is SGHRS and CDR2 is YFSETQ. The ends lost 3 bases at V and 5 bases at J; junction bases unmatched: 12. CDR3 in amino acids: CASSSRVAGVYDNEQFF. DNA for the CDR3: TGCGCCAGCAGCTCGAGAGTAGCGGGAGTCTATGACAATGAGCAGTTCTTC.

This chain joins TRBV7-2 and TRBJ2-2; 10 nucleotides agree with TRBD2. V trimming: 5 bases; J trimming: 3 bases; junction bases outside the gene matches: 6. Per germline, CDR1 SGHTA and CDR2 FQGNSA. The CDR3 is made up of 16 amino acids. In DNA, the CDR3 is TGTGCCAGCAGCCCCCTAGCGGGAGCGGACACCGGGGAGCTGTTTTTT. Its protein is CASSPLAGADTGELFF.

Only a few counts were recorded for this clonotype. This chain joins TRBV27 and TRBJ2-3; 9 nucleotides align to TRBD1. V was clipped by 4 bases and J by 4 bases; unmatched bases: 6. This CDR3 spans 15 amino acids. The germline V gene has CDR1 MNHEY and CDR2 SMNVEV (reference sequence). CDR3 region: CASSWGTGNADTQYF. CDR3 nucleotides: TGTGCCAGCAGTTGGGGGACAGGGAACGCAGATACGCAGTATTTT.

The genes are TRBV5-1 and TRBJ2-3; 11 nucleotides agree with TRBD2. This CDR3 region has 17 residues. Germline CDR1 and CDR2: SGHRS and YFSETQ. The V gene end was trimmed by 5 bases and the J gene end by 0 bases; junction bases not matched to a gene: 8. The chain's CDR3 is CASSLLAGVTSTDTQYF. CDR3 DNA sequence: TGCGCCAGCAGTTTACTAGCGGGAGTGACTAGCACAGATACGCAGTATTTT.